This record looks at one TCR beta chain sequence and its context. This specimen belongs to a study of T cells expressing NK-cell markers. Study-level information: The TCR beta repertoires originated in sorted CD3+CD56+NKG2C+, CD3+CD56+NKG2C- and CD3+CD56-NKG2C+ T cells.

Reanalyzing the 5' RACE reads, TCRdb keeps one entry per CDR3 protein, without DNA. There are roughly 160,000 distinct CDR3 sequences in the sample, with 20% held by the top ten. Looked up from germline, CDR1 is MNHEY and CDR2 is SVGAGI. The CDR3 covers 12 residues. The chain recombines TRBV6-5 with TRBJ1-1. The sample consisted of blood T cells: a sorted CD56 or NKG2C T cell subset, CD4+ or CD8+ T cells, or bulk PBMC T cells (not recorded which). The clonotype was recovered from a man aged 18-75 years in good health. CDR3 residues: CASRSDWFEAFF.